Below are 10 T cell receptor beta chains sequenced from a single sample in a study of cytomegalovirus exposure and HLA in healthy donors (TCRdb year 2017). Libraries were built with the immunoSEQ multiplex PCR assay. For the multiplex PCR, a mixture combining 60 forward primers for TCR Vbeta segments and 13 reverse primers for TCR Jbeta segments was used. The table comes from immuneACCESS by way of TCRdb, which keeps in-frame sequences with V and J called. Part of the clones is missing from these tables; in studies checked, under half for an unresolved V gene and the rest for unknown reasons. This sample has 150,000 to 200,000 clones in its table, and around 79% of those were observed once. In total, the top ten clones hold just under 1% of the sample. The source material was PBMCs. All receptors derive from a woman between 45 and 65 years old in good health and CMV-seropositive.

This sequence joins TRBV28 and TRBJ2-5; a possible D gene is TRBD1 (6 bases). The germline V and J ends were trimmed by 6 bases and 0 bases, with 8 bases remaining between them. The CDR3 covers 13 residues. Looked up from germline, CDR1 is MDHEN and CDR2 is SYDVKM. CDR3 coding DNA: TGTGCCAGCAGCACAGGGCACCAAGAGACCCAGTACTTC. Residues: CASSTGHQETQYF.

The rearrangement joins TRBV10-2 to TRBJ2-4; 10 nucleotides line up with TRBD2. V gave up 7 bases and J gave up 8 bases; unmatched junction bases: 8. Per the germline V gene, CDR1 is WSHSY and CDR2 is SAAADI. This CDR3 has 14 residues. The CDR3 DNA reads as TGCGCCAGCACCTCGAGTGGGACTAGCGACATTCAGTACTTC. Translation gives CASTSSGTSDIQYF.

This sequence joins TRBV27 and TRBJ1-1; maybe TRBD1 (6 bases). Germline assignment: CDR1 MNHEY and CDR2 SMNVEV (reference sequence). Trimming pared 6 bases from V and 1 base from J, leaving 15 bases between. This CDR3 spans 15 amino acids. The CDR3 nucleotides are TGTGCCAGCAGACCCCTACAGGGTAGGAACACTGAAGCTTTCTTT. The encoded protein is CASRPLQGRNTEAFF.

The chain couples TRBV2 to TRBJ2-3; unclear D gene. Trimming stripped 6 bases from V and 2 bases from J, with 15 bases between. CDR1 is SNHLY, CDR2 FYNNEI, per germline. The CDR3 consists of 15 residues. In DNA, the CDR3 is TGTGCCAGCAGCGCGATCCTCTTACCCACAGATACGCAGTATTTT. As protein: CASSAILLPTDTQYF.

This chain joins TRBV18 and TRBJ2-1; 7 bases align to TRBD2. Germline CDR1 KGHSH, CDR2 LQKENI. V dropped 3 bases and J dropped 9; count of bases not matched to a gene: 5. The CDR3 is 13 residues long. CDR3 residues: CASSPPWGGEQFF. CDR3 sequence (DNA): TGTGCCAGCTCACCTCCGTGGGGGGGTGAGCAGTTCTTC.

The chain links TRBV4-2 to TRBJ2-2; possibly TRBD1 for D (5 bases). Germline V lookup: CDR1 LGHNA, CDR2 YNFKEQ. CDR3 length: 15 residues. Trimming removed 0 bases from V and 4 bases from J, with 9 bases in between. CDR3 bases: TGTGCCAGCAGCCAAGATGTTCAGGGCACCGGGGAGCTGTTTTTT. Protein product: CASSQDVQGTGELFF.

The J gene is TRBJ2-1, the V gene TRBV11-3; D remains ambiguous. This CDR3 has 13 residues. Germline CDR1 reads SGHNT; CDR2 reads YENEEA. V lost 5 bases and J lost 4, with 9 bases in between. CDR3: CASSLRQYNEQFF. CDR3 DNA sequence: TGTGCCAGCAGCCTCCGACAATACAATGAGCAGTTCTTC.

Of note for this clone: One end of the junction varies from germline; a read error may be responsible. CDR3 bases: TGTGCTAGCAGCCCCGGGACTTGGGAGACCCAGTACTTC. Translation gives CASSPGTWETQYF. This chain joins TRBV7-7 and TRBJ2-5; a weak D match, TRBD2 (6 bases). CDR1 and CDR2 (germline): SSHAT, FNYEAQ (reference sequence). The CDR3 is 13 residues long. Based on the CDR3 plus reference TRBV7-7 and TRBJ2-5, the full variable domain is GAGVSQSPRYKVTKRGQDVTLRCDPISSHATLYWYQQALGQGPEFLTYFNYEAQPDKSGLPSDRFSAERPEGSISTLTIQRTEQRDSAMYRCASSPGTWETQYFGPGTRLLVL.

The chain joins TRBV7-3 to TRBJ2-7; 11 bases agree with TRBD2. CDR3 length: 18 residues. Germline trimming cut 0 bases from V and 5 bases from J; bases unmatched to any gene: 12. Per germline, CDR1 SGHTA and CDR2 FQGTGA. The CDR3 DNA reads TGTGCCAGCAGCTTAACGCATGTCACTAGCGGGAGCATCCACGAGCAGTACTTC. Protein: CASSLTHVTSGSIHEQYF. The variable domain in full, completed from reference TRBV7-3 and TRBJ2-7, reads GAGVSQTPSNKVTEKGKYVELRCDPISGHTALYWYRQSLGQGPEFLIYFQGTGAADDSGLPNDRFFAVRPEGSVSTLKIQRTERGDSAVYLCASSLTHVTSGSIHEQYFGPGTRLTVT.

V gene TRBV5-5 combines with J gene TRBJ2-3; D not resolved. Germline V gives CDR1 SGHKS, CDR2 YYEKEE (reference sequence). Trimming shortened V by 7 bases and J by 0 bases, and 12 bases separated the two germline ends. The CDR3 is 14 amino acids. The CDR3 nucleotides are TGTGCCAGCCTAGTAACCACTAGCACAGATACGCAGTATTTT. Its translation is CASLVTTSTDTQYF.